Listed below are T cell receptor beta chains from one sample, sequenced in a study of shared clonotypes between healthy human individuals. Assay: immunoSEQ multiplex PCR; the TCRdb copy retains only in-frame clones and omits some. The table includes about 510,000 clones, 79% detected once. Material: PBMCs. The origin of the receptors is a woman aged 40-49 years in good health. Some clones in this sample may be carry-over from other donors' samples. Both conserved end residues are part of each CDR3. The D gene is left open where the match is weak. A clone size is listed for some rows: how often the clone was seen (once, few, many), or a class if it is expanded.

d_gene,v_gene,abundance,j_gene,CDR3nt,CDR3aa
TRBD1,TRBV5-1,-,TRBJ1-2,TGCGCCAGCAGCCGGGGACAGGGGGTTTATGGCTACACCTTC,CASSRGQGVYGYTF
-,TRBV28,many,TRBJ2-7,TGTGCCAGCAATCTCCCGAGCAGGGGCGAGCAGTACTTC,CASNLPSRGEQYF
TRBD2,TRBV4-2,-,TRBJ2-1,TGTGCCAGCAGCCAAGAGTCTAGCGGAGCCCCCTACAATGAGCAGTTCTTC,CASSQESSGAPYNEQFF
-,TRBV30,-,TRBJ1-1,TGTGCCTGGAGTGAACTTGGTGGCACTGAAGCTTTCTTT,CAWSELGGTEAFF
-,TRBV27,-,TRBJ1-5,TGTGCCAGCAGTTTATCGGGAGGGTATCAGCCCCAGCATTTT,CASSLSGGYQPQHF
-,TRBV7-8,-,TRBJ1-2,TGTGCCAGCAGCACCTCCGGGCTCCAGTTCTATGGCTACACCTTC,CASSTSGLQFYGYTF
-,TRBV10-1,few,TRBJ2-1,TGCGCCAGCAGTGAGTCTAGAACTTACAATGAGCAGTTCTTC,CASSESRTYNEQFF
TRBD1,TRBV7-9,-,TRBJ2-1,TGTGCCAGCAGCTCCCGGGACAGGGACTACAATGAGCAGTTCTTC,CASSSRDRDYNEQFF
-,TRBV7-2,-,TRBJ1-4,TGTGCCAGCAGCTTATGGGGGTCAGGAACTAATGAAAAACTGTTTTTT,CASSLWGSGTNEKLFF
-,TRBV11-2,few,TRBJ2-6,TGTGCCAGCGGGGCCAACGTCCTGACTTTC,CASGANVLTF
-,TRBV27,-,TRBJ2-3,TGTGCCAGCAGCCCGGGAGGCACAGATACGCAGTATTTT,CASSPGGTDTQYF
TRBD2,TRBV30,-,TRBJ2-3,TGTGCCTGGAGCCTTGGGACTAGCGGAGCCGGGGATACGCAGTATTTT,CAWSLGTSGAGDTQYF
TRBD1,TRBV28,many,TRBJ1-5,TGTGCCAGCACTTTTTATAGGGGACAGGGAGGTCAGCCCCAGCATTTT,CASTFYRGQGGQPQHF
-,TRBV9,-,TRBJ2-7,TGTGCCAGCAGCCCAGACGGGAGCTCCTACGAGCAGTACTTC,CASSPDGSSYEQYF
-,TRBV28,-,TRBJ2-4,TGTGCCAGCAGTTCCCGGACAGTTCAGTACTTC,CASSSRTVQYF
-,TRBV27,-,TRBJ1-5,TGTGCCAGCAGTTTAGGGAGTAGCAATCAGCCCCAGCATTTT,CASSLGSSNQPQHF
-,TRBV7-8,-,TRBJ2-1,TGTGCCAGCAGCGGCCGGGGGGCTACCCAAATGAGAAGCTCCTACAATGAGCAGTTCTTC,CASSGRGATQMRSSYNEQFF
-,TRBV30,-,TRBJ1-3,TGTGCCTGGAGTGTACCGAGCTCTGGAAACACCATATATTTT,CAWSVPSSGNTIYF
-,TRBV19,-,TRBJ2-3,TGTGCCAGCCGCAGGGGAGGGGGCACAGATACGCAGTATTTT,CASRRGGGTDTQYF
TRBD1,TRBV28,-,TRBJ1-4,TGTGCCAGCAGTTTCTTATTACAGGGGGCGAATGAAAAACTGTTTTTT,CASSFLLQGANEKLFF
TRBD2,TRBV11-3,few,TRBJ2-1,TGTGCCAGCAGCGGACTAGCGGGGAGCTCCTACAATGAGCAGTTCTTC,CASSGLAGSSYNEQFF
-,TRBV7-9,once,TRBJ2-5,TGTGCCAGCAGCTTAAATCGGGAGACCCAGTACTTC,CASSLNRETQYF
-,TRBV11-2,-,TRBJ1-1,TGTGCCAGCAGCTTAGCAGCCTCGACATGGAACACTGAAGCTTTCTTT,CASSLAASTWNTEAFF
-,TRBV28,-,TRBJ2-1,TGTGCCAGCAGTTTCCGAACGGAGTACAATGAGCAGTTCTTC,CASSFRTEYNEQFF
-,TRBV5-5,-,TRBJ2-7,TGTGCCAGCACCGACTCCTACGAGCAGTACTTC,CASTDSYEQYF
-,TRBV7-9,-,TRBJ1-1,TGTGCCAGCAGCTTATCTGAGCGGTGGGTTGAAGCTTTCTTT,CASSLSERWVEAFF
TRBD2,TRBV5-1,-,TRBJ2-3,TGCGCCAGCAGACTTTCGGCGGGAGGGACAGATACGCAGTATTTT,CASRLSAGGTDTQYF
-,TRBV30,-,TRBJ1-1,TGTGCCTGGACAAGGGGGGGAATGGCTTTCTTT,CAWTRGGMAFF
TRBD2,TRBV7-3,-,TRBJ2-2,TGTGCCAGCAGCTTAAAGGGGAGCGGGATTACCGGGGAGCTGTTTTTT,CASSLKGSGITGELFF
-,TRBV15,-,TRBJ2-5,TGTGCCACCAGCAGAGATCTAACCCAAGAGACCCAGTACTTC,CATSRDLTQETQYF
-,TRBV9,-,TRBJ2-7,TGTGCCAGCAGCGTAGGGGCCCCCGGCTCCTACGAGCAGTACTTC,CASSVGAPGSYEQYF
TRBD1,TRBV4-3,-,TRBJ2-7,TGCGCCAGCAGCCAAGCGGGGACAGGGGTAGGCGAGCAGTACTTC,CASSQAGTGVGEQYF
-,TRBV19,-,TRBJ2-1,TGTGCCAGTAGTATCGACCCTTCATCAAATGAGCAGTTCTTC,CASSIDPSSNEQFF
TRBD1,TRBV6-5,-,TRBJ2-7,TGTGCCAGCAGTTACTCCCACAGGGGAGTCGAGCAGTACTTC,CASSYSHRGVEQYF
TRBD1,TRBV30,once,TRBJ1-5,TGTGCCTGGAGTCCGAACAGGGGGAGTCAGCCCCAGCATTTT,CAWSPNRGSQPQHF
-,TRBV9,-,TRBJ2-3,TGTGCCAGCAGCGTAGAATTAACAGATACGCAGTATTTT,CASSVELTDTQYF
TRBD1,TRBV19,-,TRBJ2-4,TGTGCCAGTAGTATTGGGGACAGGGTAGCCAAAAACATTCAGTACTTC,CASSIGDRVAKNIQYF
TRBD2,TRBV7-2,-,TRBJ2-1,TGTGCCAGCAGCTTACCGCCTAGCGGGAGGACCCCCTACAATGAGCAGTTCTTC,CASSLPPSGRTPYNEQFF
-,TRBV5-5,-,TRBJ2-7,TGTGCCAGCAGCTTGTCCAGCGGGTACGAGCAGTACTTC,CASSLSSGYEQYF
-,TRBV28,-,TRBJ2-5,TGTGCCAGCCCCCCAGGGGCAGCACTTCGGGCTTCGGATATCAAAGAGACCCAGTACTTC,CASPPGAALRASDIKETQYF
-,TRBV7-6,once,TRBJ2-2,TGTGCCAGCAGCTTAGTGGGAGGACTGGGGACCGGGGAGCTGTTTTTT,CASSLVGGLGTGELFF
-,TRBV9,many,TRBJ2-7,TGTGCCAGCAGCGTACAGGGCGTTCCCTACGAGCAGTACTTC,CASSVQGVPYEQYF
TRBD2,TRBV9,few,TRBJ2-1,TGTGCCAGCAGCGCCGGGACTAGCGTTGACAATGAGCAGTTCTTC,CASSAGTSVDNEQFF
-,TRBV27,-,TRBJ1-2,TGTGCCAGCAGCGGGGGGCACAGGACCTATGGCTACACCTTC,CASSGGHRTYGYTF
-,TRBV28,-,TRBJ2-2,TGTGCCAGCAGTTCAGGAAACAGGGTTAGGGCCTACACCGGGGAGCTGTTTTTT,CASSSGNRVRAYTGELFF
TRBD2,TRBV5-8,-,TRBJ2-3,TGTGCCAGCAGCTTGGGACTAGCGGGAGATTCAGATACGCAGTATTTT,CASSLGLAGDSDTQYF
-,TRBV19,-,TRBJ2-2,TGTGCCAGTAGGATACAGGGGAGGGGCACCGGGGAGCTGTTTTTT,CASRIQGRGTGELFF
TRBD2,TRBV9,few,TRBJ2-7,TGTGCCAGCAGCGGTAGCGGGAGTCACGAGCAGTACTTC,CASSGSGSHEQYF
TRBD2,TRBV28,-,TRBJ2-7,TGTGCCAGCAGCCTAACAGCGGGAGGGTACGAGCAGTACTTC,CASSLTAGGYEQYF
-,TRBV20-1,-,TRBJ2-5,TGCAGTGCTAGGTTGACGGAGACCCAGTACTTC,CSARLTETQYF
-,TRBV15,-,TRBJ2-2,TGTGCCACCAGCAGAGATCGTTCGGACCTCACCGGGGAGCTGTTTTTT,CATSRDRSDLTGELFF
-,TRBV7-9,once,TRBJ2-1,TGTGCCAGCAGCTTAGTCGGGGGTGAGCAGTTCTTC,CASSLVGGEQFF
TRBD1,TRBV4-1,-,TRBJ2-2,TGCGCCAGCAGCCAAACATACCGGGACAGGGGAAACACCGGGGAGCTGTTTTTT,CASSQTYRDRGNTGELFF
TRBD2,TRBV9,-,TRBJ2-7,TGTGCCAGCAGCGTGGGAGCGGGAGCGAAGGGGTACGAGCAGTACTTC,CASSVGAGAKGYEQYF
TRBD2,TRBV27,-,TRBJ2-1,TGTGCCAGCATTTGTATTCTTGGGACTAGCGGAAACAGCTCCTACAATGAGCAGTTCTTC,CASICILGTSGNSSYNEQFF
TRBD2,TRBV6-5,-,TRBJ2-1,TGTGCCAGCAGTTTACTTAGCGGGAGGGCCTACAATGAGCAGTTCTTC,CASSLLSGRAYNEQFF
-,TRBV7-2,-,TRBJ2-7,TGTGCCAGCAGCTTATCCCCAGGGGCCGAGCAGTACTTC,CASSLSPGAEQYF
-,TRBV30,-,TRBJ1-1,TGTGCCTGGAGTGGCCGTGGGGGTGTGAACACTGAAGCTTTCTTT,CAWSGRGGVNTEAFF
TRBD1,TRBV27,-,TRBJ2-1,TGTGCCAGCAGTCCAGTCCCGGGACAGGGATCCTTACCAATCTTC,CASSPVPGQGSLPIF